A single sample gave rise to the 10 T cell receptor beta chains below, sequenced in a study of control samples from healthy donors and cancer patients. This table comes from immunoSEQ multiplex PCR, and its TCRdb copy is limited to in-frame clones, with some not included. The table has 150,000 to 200,000 clones, roughly 94% seen once. Source material: blood. The receptor source for this set is a woman between 40 and 50 years old in good health.

V usage is TRBV7-2 and J usage is TRBJ2-3; 10 bases fit TRBD2. J was trimmed by 4 bases and V by 3 bases; bases with no gene match: 4. This CDR3 comprises 15 residues. CDR1 and CDR2 from the germline V gene are SGHTA and FQGNSA. CDR3 in DNA: TGTGCCAGCAGCTTGCTAGCGGGAGTTTCAGATACGCAGTATTTT. Translating gives CASSLLAGVSDTQYF.

The CDR3 region has the DNA TGTGCCAGCAGTTTATGGGGAGAGACCCAGTACTTC. As protein: CASSLWGETQYF. This chain links TRBV12-3 or TRBV12-4 with TRBJ2-5; D not resolved. Trimming removed 2 bases at V and 4 bases at J, with 5 bases between. The CDR3 is 12 residues long.

J is TRBJ2-7 and V is TRBV7-9, with TRBD2 matching over 12 bases. V lost 4 bases, J lost 0 bases, and 13 bases stayed unmatched. CDR1 and CDR2 (germline): SEHNR, FQNEAQ (reference sequence). The CDR3 has 19 amino acids. In nucleotides, the CDR3 is TGTGCCAGCAGCTCCCCGACTAGCGGGGGCACAATGAGCTCCTACGAGCAGTACTTC. Its translation: CASSSPTSGGTMSSYEQYF.

This clone was counted once. The chain joins TRBV7-8 to TRBJ1-5; D is undetermined. From germline, CDR1 is SGHVS and CDR2 FQNEAQ. There are 12 residues in the CDR3. Trimming removed 1 base from V and 5 bases from J, with 3 bases in between. CDR3 region: CASSLEYQPQHF. The CDR3, as DNA: TGTGCCAGCAGCTTAGAATATCAGCCCCAGCATTTT.

This chain uses TRBV12-5 with TRBJ2-1; no definite D call. The CDR3 has 13 residues. Per the germline V gene, CDR1 is LGHNT and CDR2 is FRNRAP. Deletions cut 5 bases from V and 2 bases from J, with 7 bases between. The CDR3 protein is CASGVIAYNEQFF. CDR3 nucleotides: TGTGCTAGTGGTGTTATCGCCTACAATGAGCAGTTCTTC.

The rearrangement links TRBV11-3 to TRBJ2-2; TRBD2 matches at 8 bases. The V and J ends lost 5 bases and 2 bases, in that order; junction bases with no gene match: 7. This CDR3 region has 16 residues. Germline CDR1 SGHNT, CDR2 YENEEA. The CDR3 loop reads CASSPGGGLNTGELFF. The DNA for the CDR3 is TGTGCCAGCAGCCCCGGGGGGGGATTAAACACCGGGGAGCTGTTTTTT.

V and J are TRBV10-3 and TRBJ1-5; D perhaps matches TRBD1 (6 bases). Germline V gene sequence: CDR1 ENHRY, CDR2 SYGVKD. Trimming removed 6 bases at V and 6 bases at J, with 18 bases between. CDR3 length: 15 residues. CDR3 in DNA: TGTGCCATCAGCGAGGATGCAGGGGAAGGTCAGCCCCAGCATTTT. Translated, it gives CAISEDAGEGQPQHF.

The chain uses TRBV7-2 and TRBJ2-7; D is perhaps TRBD1 or TRBD2 (5 bases each). V lost 4 bases and J 7 bases, leaving 17 bases between the germline ends. Germline lookup yields CDR1 SGHTA and CDR2 FQGNSA. This CDR3 is built from 14 residues. The CDR3 DNA is TGTGCCAGCAGCTCCGTCAGGGCGACGGGAGAGCAGTACTTC. As protein: CASSSVRATGEQYF. Together with reference TRBV7-2 and TRBJ2-7, the CDR3 gives the full variable domain: GAGVSQSPSNKVTEKGKDVELRCDPISGHTALYWYRQSLGQGLEFLIYFQGNSAPDKSGLPSDRFSAERTGGSVSTLTIQRTQQEDSAVYLCASSSVRATGEQYFGPGTRLTVT.

A remark on this clone: The junction shows a germline mismatch at one end, possibly a read error. In nucleotides, the CDR3 is TGCGCCAGCAGCTTGGGCTCAATTAAGGTGAACGGGGCTGAGGCTTTCTTT. Encoded protein: CASSLGSIKVNGAEAFF. The V gene is TRBV5-1, the J gene TRBJ1-1; a weak D match, TRBD1 (5 bases). Germline V gene data show CDR1 as SGHRS and CDR2 as YFSETQ. The CDR3 totals 17 residues.

This chain links TRBV2 with TRBJ2-2; maybe TRBD2 (5 bases). V shed 8 bases and J shed 1 base, with 17 bases lying between them. This CDR3 contains 16 residues. The germline gives CDR1 SNHLY, CDR2 FYNNEI. The CDR3 loop reads CASVRAGVVNTGELFF. The CDR3 DNA reads as TGTGCCAGCGTTAGGGCCGGGGTAGTGAACACCGGGGAGCTGTTTTTT.